This T cell receptor beta chain was identified during a study of molecular identifiers for immune sequencing clone quantification (dated by TCRdb to about 2018). For the study in its entirety: For a replicate experiment, RNA from about 21,000 or 97,000 naive CD8 T cells was divided into five aliquots, of which four were sequenced. This methods study benchmarked molecular-identifier clustering-based TCR repertoire sequencing (MIDCIRS) and TCR RNA copy counting, using CD8 T cells to do so.

The method behind the library was PCR. The run used an Illumina HiSeq 4000. Bulk TCR libraries were prepared as previously described, using TCR primers listed in Table S5. Purification of total RNA was performed with the Qiagen AllPrep DNA/RNA kit. Before analysis, reads from multiple sequencing runs of the same library were pooled. The authors' analysis ran thus. Reads were retained only if the reads had an exact TCR constant sequence, and the retained reads were trimmed to 150 nt and grouped according to their 12-nt molecular barcodes. Reads in each barcode group were sub-clustered using a 15% Levenshtein threshold, and a quality-weighted consensus sequence was built for each RNA molecule. Non-functional sequences were removed, as were lower-count sequences one edit away from another. Based on a fit of two negative binomial distributions, barcode sub-clusters having less than 20% of the maximum read count were discarded. TCRdb handled the public reads itself, with Q25 trimming in fastp and clone calling in MiXCR, and kept productive beta chains. One record per CDR3 amino acid sequence lists the most common genes and DNA. The V and J calls follow TCRdb's processing rather than the paper's. This sample lists 85,000 to 100,000 distinct CDR3 sequences; under 25% were detected once. The ten largest make up about 0.95% of the sample.

CDR1 and CDR2 are read off the germline V gene (reference sequence) as LGHDT and YNNKEL. Relative to germline, V is missing 0 bases and J is missing 4 bases, with 11 bases of the junction outside any gene match. Reading from cysteine to phenylalanine, the CDR3 counts 18 amino acids. Only the CDR3 part of the read is kept: 54 bases, read in frame from the first base. Libraries of naive CD8 T cells were generated from about 19,000 to 1,100,000 sorted cells, with 10%, 30% or 50% of the purified RNA used. Naive CD8 T cells, defined as CD8+CD4-CCR7+CD45RA+, were FACS-sorted into RLT Plus buffer on a BD FACSAria II. To test detection sensitivity, Jurkat RNA equal to over nine TCR copies was added to samples of about 20,000-1,000,000 naive CD8 T cells. Enrichment of CD8 T cells was performed with RosetteSep CD8+ T Cell Enrichment Cocktail and Ficoll-Paque, after which ACK red cell lysis was carried out.

This clonotype was seen repeatedly, ten times or more. Its antigen specificity is not known. Base qualities are not recorded, but no much larger clone differs from it by a single base. What the research found in general, with its limitations: In CMV-specific effector cells, over 99% of molecules were held by clones above 20 RNA copies, whereas under 1% of molecules were held by such clones in naive cells. Modeling indicated roughly 3.3 TCR RNA copies recovered per cell, compared with around 9.8 by digital PCR, which implies a capture efficiency of around 30%. The naive libraries included spiked-in Jurkat TCR RNA (around 9 copies' worth), and this RNA is not part of the donor repertoire. Even against a background of about a million naive CD8 T cells, spiked-in Jurkat TCR RNA amounting to a single cell's worth was reported to be detectable. Without barcode sub-clustering, chimeric consensus sequences inflated TCR diversity; chimeras reached as high as 47%. Identical TCR molecules sharing a barcode could cause highly expanded clone sizes to be underestimated.

Input material: naive CD8+ T cells from blood, with Jurkat cell RNA spiked in. This specimen's cell subset or site label, per the study, means: FACS-sorted CD8+CD4-CCR7+CD45RA+ naive T cells. The receptor chain draws on TRBV3-1 and TRBJ2-7; 11 middle bases align to TRBD1. This clonotype originated in a human donor in good health. Some libraries in this study had Jurkat cell RNA spiked in. The CDR3 region: CASSQDRTGGVMEYEQYF. The base sequence is TGTGCCAGCAGCCAAGATCGGACAGGGGGCGTGATGGAGTACGAGCAGTACTTC.